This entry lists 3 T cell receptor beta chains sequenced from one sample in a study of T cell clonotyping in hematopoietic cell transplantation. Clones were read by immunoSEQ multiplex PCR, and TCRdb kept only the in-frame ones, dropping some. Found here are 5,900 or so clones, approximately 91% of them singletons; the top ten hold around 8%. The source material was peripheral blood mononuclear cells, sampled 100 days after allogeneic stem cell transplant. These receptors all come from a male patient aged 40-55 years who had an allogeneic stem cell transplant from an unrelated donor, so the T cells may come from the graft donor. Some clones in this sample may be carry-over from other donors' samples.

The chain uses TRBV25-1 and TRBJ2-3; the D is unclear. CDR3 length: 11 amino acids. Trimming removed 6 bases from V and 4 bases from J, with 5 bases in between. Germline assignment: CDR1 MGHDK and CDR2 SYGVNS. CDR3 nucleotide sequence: TGTGCCAGCAGCACGGCAGATACGCAGTATTTT. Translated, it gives CASSTADTQYF.

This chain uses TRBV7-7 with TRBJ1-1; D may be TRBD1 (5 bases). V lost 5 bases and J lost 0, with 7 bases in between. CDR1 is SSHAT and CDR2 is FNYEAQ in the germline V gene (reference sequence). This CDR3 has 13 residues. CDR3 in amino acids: CASSKGLNTEAFF. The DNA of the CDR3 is TGTGCCAGCAGCAAGGGACTGAACACTGAAGCTTTCTTT.

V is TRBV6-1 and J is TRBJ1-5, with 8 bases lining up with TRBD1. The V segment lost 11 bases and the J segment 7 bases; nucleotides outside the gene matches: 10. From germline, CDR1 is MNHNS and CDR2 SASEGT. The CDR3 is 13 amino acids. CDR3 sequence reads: CAGSDRAEQPQHF. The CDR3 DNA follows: TGTGCCGGGTCGGACAGGGCTGAACAGCCCCAGCATTTT.